The 8 T cell receptor beta chains below were found in one sample sequenced in a study of T cells in Graves' hyperthyroidism and ophthalmopathy. There were TCR beta CDR3 regions amplified from RNA transcripts. An initial round of RT-PCR targeting the TCR CDR3 relied on the HTBI primer set. TCRdb called the multiplex PCR reads again in MiXCR, with one record for every CDR3 protein. The table records 300,000 to 450,000 distinct CDR3 sequences, around 13% of them present only once. Input material: blood. The receptors shown here come from a woman younger than 35 with Graves' hyperthyroidism.

The chain combines TRBV28 with TRBJ2-5, with TRBD1 as a possible D gene (6 bases). This CDR3 is 14 amino acids long. The ends were cut back, 7 bases at V and 2 bases at J, with 14 bases in the middle. CDR1 is MDHEN and CDR2 is SYDVKM in the germline V gene. The CDR3 sequence: CASTPGVRQETQYF. Written as DNA, the CDR3 is TGTGCCAGCACCCCAGGGGTCCGGCAAGAGACCCAGTACTTC.

This clonotype appeared many times. The chain carries TRBV28 and TRBJ2-5; D is tentatively TRBD1 or TRBD2 (5 bases each). Germline values: CDR1 MDHEN, CDR2 SYDVKM. V lost 4 bases and J lost 5, with 8 bases in between. CDR3 length: 12 residues. The CDR3 coding sequence is TGTGCCAGCAGTTACCGGGGCGAGACCCAGTACTTC. Protein: CASSYRGETQYF.

This sequence joins TRBV18 and TRBJ1-1; D is perhaps TRBD1 (5 bases). Germline loops: CDR1 KGHSH, CDR2 LQKENI. The V end lost 1 base, the J end lost 0 bases, and 15 bases lay between the germline ends. The CDR3 sequence is 17 residues long. This CDR3 reads CASSPRRAPLLNTEAFF. CDR3 sequence (DNA): TGTGCCAGCTCACCACGCAGGGCCCCACTTCTGAACACTGAAGCTTTCTTT.

Many counts were recorded for this clonotype. J is TRBJ2-3 and V is TRBV28; 9 nucleotides match TRBD2. V lost 3 bases and J lost 1; bases outside the gene matches: 11. Germline assignment: CDR1 MDHEN and CDR2 SYDVKM. The CDR3 covers 18 residues. DNA of the CDR3: TGTGCCAGCAGTTTCTCCAAAGCGGGGGGACTCCGCACAGATACGCAGTATTTT. Its translation is CASSFSKAGGLRTDTQYF.

The chain uses TRBV7-8 and TRBJ1-3, with 11 bases lining up with TRBD1. The V and J ends lost 5 bases and 2 bases, in that order; junction bases with no gene match: 20. From germline, CDR1 is SGHVS and CDR2 FQNEAQ. The CDR3 runs 21 residues. For the CDR3, the DNA is TGTGCCAGCAGCGTTTTAAGGGCGGGACAGGGGGGACAGGGGCCTGGAAACACCATATATTTT. Its protein is CASSVLRAGQGGQGPGNTIYF. The whole variable domain, filled in from reference TRBV7-8 and TRBJ1-3, reads GAGVSQSPRYKVAKRGQDVALRCDPISGHVSLFWYQQALGQGPEFLTYFQNEAQLDKSGLPSDRFFAERPEGSVSTLKIQRTQQEDSAVYLCASSVLRAGQGGQGPGNTIYFGEGSWLTVV.

This clonotype was found many times. The chain has TRBV28 and TRBJ2-3, with D perhaps TRBD1 (6 bases). V lost 7 bases, J lost 1 base, and 12 bases lay in between. The CDR3 length is 14 residues. Looked up from germline, CDR1 is MDHEN and CDR2 is SYDVKM. The CDR3 DNA follows: TGTGCCAGCACCCGAAGACAGGGCACAGATACGCAGTATTTT. Translation gives CASTRRQGTDTQYF.

A note on this clonotype: A single base separates this from a much larger clone, so it may be a read error. The V call is TRBV20-1, the J call TRBJ2-5; 7 bases map to TRBD2. The V gene's germline CDR1 is DFQATT and CDR2 SNEGSKA (reference sequence). J gave up 5 bases and V 8 bases, and 8 bases lay outside the gene matches. The CDR3 length is 12 residues. CDR3 sequence reads: CSTNGGRETQYF. CDR3 nucleotide sequence: TGCAGTACCAACGGGGGGAGGGAGACCCAGTACTTC.

This clonotype has more than one count but fewer than ten. The genes are TRBV4-1 and TRBJ2-7; D is perhaps TRBD1 or TRBD2 (5 bases each). V was pared by 3 bases and J by 8 bases, with 14 bases between. The CDR3 is 13 residues long. Germline V gene lookup returns CDR1 MGHRA and CDR2 YSYEKL. The CDR3 loop is CASSHLGVVKQYF. The DNA of the CDR3 is TGCGCCAGCAGCCATCTGGGGGTGGTGAAGCAGTACTTC.